This T cell receptor beta chain was recovered during a study of lymphopenia after photon versus proton radiotherapy. Whole-study findings and limits: Larger post-nadir TCR diversity loss correlated inversely with survival in deceased patients. Relative stability marked proton patients; photon patients lost diversity and naive cells. After lymphocyte nadir, photon-treated repertoires showed oligoclonal expansion, especially CD8+ Temra. Authors raise, but do not show, better survival with proton therapy.

On this clone itself: What it recognizes is unknown.

Produced via immunoSEQ multiplex PCR; TCRdb's table is partial and in-frame only. The sample lists approximately 71,000 clones; around 90% were seen once. Germline lookup yields CDR1 SNHLY and CDR2 FYNNEI. Trimming pared 1 base from V and 0 bases from J, leaving 6 bases between. The CDR3 runs to 15 residues. The V call is TRBV2, the J call TRBJ1-4; D is undetermined. Sequences were derived from peripheral blood, sampled from a patient treated with photon-based radiotherapy. The clonotype was recovered from a woman aged 70-85 years with pancreatic cancer. This chain's CDR3 is CASSEGLATNEKLFF. The CDR3 nucleotides read TGTGCCAGCAGTGAAGGTCTTGCAACTAATGAAAAACTGTTTTTT.